The 17 T cell receptor beta chains below were found in one sample sequenced in a study of blood T cell repertoires in COVID-19. Assay used: immunoSEQ multiplex PCR; TCRdb lists only in-frame clones, some missing. This table has roughly 60,000 clones, 80% to 90% appearing once. Sequencing was performed on peripheral blood. The receptors were gathered from a man aged 35 to 55 with acute or convalescent COVID-19.

Concerning this clone: A junction end diverges from the germline sequence, so it may reflect a read error. This chain uses TRBV2 with TRBJ2-7, with TRBD1 as a possible D gene (6 bases). The germline V gene has CDR1 SNHLY and CDR2 FYNNEI. There are 11 residues in the CDR3. Here the CDR3 reads CASSERAGVSF. For the CDR3, the DNA is TGTGCCAGCAGTGAAAGGGCAGGGGTGTCCTTC.

The chain has TRBV20-1 and TRBJ1-2, with 9 bases identical to TRBD1. J gave up 5 bases and V 3 bases, and 13 bases lay outside the gene matches. The CDR3 has 16 residues. CDR1 DFQATT and CDR2 SNEGSKA come from the germline V gene (reference sequence). CDR3 sequence reads: CSASGQGRLVDYGYTF. In nucleotides, the CDR3 is TGCAGTGCTAGTGGACAGGGGCGGTTGGTAGATTATGGCTACACCTTC.

The chain uses TRBV12-3 or TRBV12-4 and TRBJ1-1, with D uncertain. Trimming took off 3 bases at V and 1 base at J, with 6 bases between the two ends. CDR3 length: 13 residues. Here the CDR3 DNA reads TGTGCCAGCAGTTTGGCCTCGAACACTGAAGCTTTCTTT. It translates to CASSLASNTEAFF.

The chain has TRBV5-4 and TRBJ1-2; D may be TRBD1 (5 bases). Per the germline V gene, CDR1 is SGHNT and CDR2 is YYREEE (reference sequence). The CDR3 spans 14 residues. Trimming took 0 bases from V and 6 from J, leaving 12 bases between them. CDR3 nucleotide sequence: TGTGCCAGCAGCTTGGGGGGCTCGTACGATGGCTACACCTTC. Protein: CASSLGGSYDGYTF.

J is TRBJ2-2 and V is TRBV5-1, with 8 nucleotides matching TRBD2. With V trimmed by 4 bases and J by 6 bases, 11 bases remained unmatched. From germline, CDR1 is SGHRS and CDR2 YFSETQ. The CDR3 is 16 amino acids. The CDR3 sequence: CASSPLPGTRAGELFF. In DNA form, the CDR3 reads TGCGCCAGCAGCCCCCTCCCCGGGACTAGGGCCGGGGAGCTGTTTTTT.

The chain joins TRBV9 to TRBJ2-3; no clear D gene. The V end was cut by 4 bases, the J end by 4 bases, with 7 bases between. This CDR3 comprises 12 residues. CDR1 is SGDLS, CDR2 YYNGEE, per germline. The CDR3: CASSPQSDTQYF. The CDR3 DNA follows: TGTGCCAGCAGCCCCCAATCAGATACGCAGTATTTT.

V gene TRBV30 combines with J gene TRBJ1-1; D call uncertain. Germline lookup yields CDR1 GTSNPN and CDR2 SVGIG (reference sequence). This CDR3 contains 15 residues. V shed 6 bases and J shed 2 bases, with 19 bases lying between them. CDR3 loop: CACGTRKKANTEAFF. The CDR3 coding sequence is TGTGCCTGCGGAACCCGTAAAAAAGCTAACACTGAAGCTTTCTTT.

The chain couples TRBV7-2 to TRBJ1-1; a weak D match, TRBD1 (5 bases). CDR3 length: 15 residues. Trimming cost V 3 bases and J 0 bases, with 11 bases left between them. Germline loops: CDR1 SGHTA, CDR2 FQGNSA. CDR3 loop: CASSFLGHLNTEAFF. In DNA form, the CDR3 reads TGTGCCAGCAGCTTTCTAGGACACCTGAACACTGAAGCTTTCTTT.

The chain links TRBV6-6 to TRBJ1-3, with D uncertain. Per the germline V gene, CDR1 is MNHNY and CDR2 is SVGAGI (reference sequence). Trimming left V 4 bases short and J 0 bases short, with 10 bases between. The CDR3 is 15 amino acids. CDR3 sequence (DNA): TGTGCCAGCAGTTCATCGAAGAGCTCTGGAAACACCATATATTTT. It is translated as CASSSSKSSGNTIYF.

The chain links TRBV24-1 to TRBJ2-5; maybe TRBD2 (6 bases). Germline values: CDR1 KGHDR, CDR2 SFDVKD. The CDR3 is made up of 14 amino acids. V lost 4 bases to trimming and J lost 2 bases, with 10 bases between them. CDR3: CATSDGLPQETQYF. As DNA, the CDR3 is TGTGCCACCAGTGACGGACTACCGCAAGAGACCCAGTACTTC.

The V call is TRBV5-4, the J call TRBJ2-3, with TRBD2 matching 10 bases. CDR3 length: 16 residues. CDR1 is SGHNT and CDR2 is YYREEE in the germline V gene (reference sequence). The V and J ends lost 5 bases and 1 base, in that order; junction bases with no gene match: 7. Here the CDR3 reads CASRYGGTSGTDTQYF. CDR3 in DNA: TGTGCCAGCAGATACGGAGGGACTAGCGGCACAGATACGCAGTATTTT.

V usage is TRBV2 and J usage is TRBJ1-1; 9 bases match TRBD1. The CDR3 consists of 15 residues. The germline V gene has CDR1 SNHLY and CDR2 FYNNEI. The J segment lost 1 base and the V segment lost 11 bases, leaving 11 bases of the junction unmatched. CDR3 in amino acids: CASKTGGGWNTEAFF. The CDR3, as DNA: TGTGCCTCCAAGACAGGGGGGGGATGGAACACTGAAGCTTTCTTT. The full variable domain, rest sourced from reference TRBV2 and TRBJ1-1, is EPEVTQTPSHQVTQMGQEVILRCVPISNHLYFYWYRQILGQKVEFLVSFYNNEISEKSEIFDDQFSVERPDGSNFTLKIRSTKLEDSAMYFCASKTGGGWNTEAFFGQGTRLTVV.

This chain uses TRBV9 with TRBJ1-4; D unclear. The CDR3 is made up of 15 amino acids. Germline lookup yields CDR1 SGDLS and CDR2 YYNGEE. Trimming removed 0 bases at V and 3 bases at J, with 9 bases between. CDR3 region: CASSVGRQSNEKLFF. The CDR3 DNA reads TGTGCCAGCAGCGTAGGGCGGCAGTCTAATGAAAAACTGTTTTTT.

This sequence joins TRBV7-8 and TRBJ1-3; D unclear. The CDR3 consists of 14 residues. V was shortened by 5 bases and J by 4 bases, with 12 bases between the two germline ends. From germline, CDR1 is SGHVS and CDR2 FQNEAQ. CDR3 nucleotides: TGTGCCAGCAGCCCCGGGAGAATCGGAAACACCATATATTTT. Encoded protein: CASSPGRIGNTIYF.

The chain couples TRBV11-3 to TRBJ1-3, with 9 nucleotides matching TRBD1. The length of the CDR3 is 14 residues. V shed 4 bases, J shed 4 bases, and the junction held 2 bases outside the gene matches. CDR1 and CDR2 (germline): SGHNT, YENEEA. DNA of the CDR3: TGTGCCAGCAGCTGGACAGGGGAAGGAAACACCATATATTTT. The encoded protein is CASSWTGEGNTIYF.

The chain has TRBV3-1 (or the pseudogene TRBV3-2) and TRBJ1-6, with D perhaps TRBD1 (5 bases). Between the trimmed V and J ends, which lost 8 bases and 7 bases, there was a span of 15 bases. Germline CDR1 and CDR2: LGHDT and YNNKEL (reference sequence). The CDR3 loop spans 14 amino acids. The CDR3 region has the DNA TGTGCCAGCGCCCACGACAGCCGAAATTCACCCCTCCACTTT. It encodes CASAHDSRNSPLHF.

The V and J genes are TRBV25-1 and TRBJ1-4; 10 bases fit TRBD1. This CDR3 comprises 16 residues. Looked up from germline, CDR1 is MGHDK and CDR2 is SYGVNS. Trimming removed 3 bases from V and 7 bases from J; junction bases left unmatched: 8. CDR3 protein: CASSDQRTGGAEKLFF. CDR3 coding DNA: TGTGCCAGCAGTGACCAGCGGACAGGGGGGGCTGAAAAACTGTTTTTT.